This T cell receptor beta chain stems from a study of blood T cell repertoires in COVID-19. TCRdb keeps only in-frame clones here, not all; method: immunoSEQ multiplex PCR. The data show around 100,000 clones, with about 80% seen just once and just under 4.5% held by the top ten. CDR1 and CDR2 (germline): SGHRS, YFSETQ. The CDR3 extends over 13 amino acids. Unmatched junction bases numbered 4, after V lost 4 bases and J lost 5 bases. The V call is TRBV5-1, the J call TRBJ1-1; 8 positions match TRBD1. The source of this sequence is a human donor in a cohort sampled during active COVID-19. Sequences were obtained from peripheral blood. CDR3 coding DNA: TGCGCCAGCAGCCACTGGACAGGGACTGAAGCTTTCTTT. It encodes CASSHWTGTEAFF.